This TCR beta chain was observed in a study of cytomegalovirus exposure and HLA in healthy donors. Study-wide background: Early released data comprised tens of millions of unique TCRs from HLA-typed donors.

This clone has more than one count but fewer than ten. Its target is not known. Both 60 Vbeta primers and 13 Jbeta primers went into the PCR. Profiling relied on immunoSEQ multiplex PCR, and the TCRdb table lists in-frame clones only, not all of them. The sample lists approximately 290,000 clones, about four fifths occurring once. The germline V gene has CDR1 SGHAT and CDR2 FQNNGV. The CDR3 extends over 14 amino acids. The V and J ends lost 0 bases and 6 bases respectively, with 12 bases between them. The study, taken as a whole, reports: According to a later analysis, most TCR beta chains associated with CMV appeared HLA-restricted. An analysis done earlier found most TCR beta V segments productive about 90% or about 30% of the time.

Sequencing was carried out using PBMCs. The chain recombines TRBV11-2 with TRBJ2-7; D is unclear. The clonotype comes from a girl aged 2 to 9 in good health and CMV-seronegative. As DNA, the CDR3 is TGTGCCAGCAGCTTAGATCCCGGGTCGGGCGAGCAGTACTTC. Translating gives CASSLDPGSGEQYF.